These 7 T cell receptor beta chains were sequenced from one sample in a study of shared clonotypes between healthy human individuals. Clones were read by immunoSEQ multiplex PCR, and TCRdb kept only the in-frame ones, dropping some. The table includes roughly 2.1 million clones, around 93% detected once. Terminally differentiated effector memory CD45RA+ cells were excluded by CCR7 positive selection of CD45RO-negative cells. Sequenced material: naive CD8+ T cells from PBMCs. The receptors were gathered from a man younger than 30 in good health. Some clones in this sample may be carry-over from other donors' samples.

Concerning this clone: The same CDR3 is also encoded by other DNA sequences in this sample. The chain recombines TRBV6-5 with TRBJ2-7; 9 positions match TRBD1. This CDR3 spans 13 amino acids. With V trimmed by 2 bases and J by 7 bases, 3 bases remained unmatched. Germline V CDR1 and CDR2: MNHEY, SVGAGI. Here the CDR3 reads CASSYGTGYEQYF. DNA of the CDR3: TGTGCCAGCAGTTACGGGACAGGGTATGAGCAGTACTTC.

The rearrangement joins TRBV27 to TRBJ2-6; D call uncertain. Trimming removed 2 bases from V and 0 bases from J, with 5 bases in between. The CDR3 has 15 residues. The germline CDR1 and CDR2 sequences are MNHEY and SMNVEV (reference sequence). CDR3 in DNA: TGTGCCAGCAGTTTAACTCCCTCTGGGGCCAACGTCCTGACTTTC. Protein: CASSLTPSGANVLTF.

The CDR3, as DNA: TGTGCCAGCAGTCCAACAGGGGCCGCTGAAGCTTTCTTT. Translation: CASSPTGAAEAFF. The chain links TRBV5-6 to TRBJ1-1; 7 nucleotides match TRBD1. V lost 5 bases to trimming and J lost 6 bases; unmatched junction nucleotides: 7. This CDR3 comprises 13 residues. Germline V CDR1 and CDR2: SGHDT, YYEEEE.

CDR3 in DNA: TGTGCCAGCAGCCCCGCTGGGGGCCCTCAAGAGACCCAGTACTTC. Amino acids: CASSPAGGPQETQYF. The gene calls are TRBV4-2 and TRBJ2-5; tentative D call: TRBD1 (6 bases). V lost 4 bases and J 2 bases, leaving 14 bases between the germline ends. The CDR3 has 15 residues. The germline CDR1 and CDR2 sequences are LGHNA and YNFKEQ.

The chain carries TRBV6-5 and TRBJ1-2, with 7 positions matching TRBD1. V lost 5 bases and J lost 4; bases outside the gene matches: 7. CDR3 length: 14 residues. The germline V gene encodes CDR1 MNHEY and CDR2 SVGAGI. The DNA for the CDR3 is TGTGCCAGCAGTCACCTCCCAGGGGGCTATGGCTACACCTTC. It yields the protein CASSHLPGGYGYTF.

The chain recombines TRBV27 with TRBJ2-3; unclear D gene. Germline V gene sequence: CDR1 MNHEY, CDR2 SMNVEV (reference sequence). Trimming took 5 bases from V and 3 from J, leaving 15 bases between them. The CDR3 runs to 15 residues. The CDR3 protein is CASSLRLVLTDTQYF. In nucleotides, the CDR3 is TGTGCCAGCAGTCTCAGACTGGTTCTGACAGATACGCAGTATTTT.

The rearrangement links TRBV19 to TRBJ2-7, with TRBD2 identical over 7 bases. V trimming: 0 bases; J trimming: 3 bases; junction bases outside the gene matches: 11. Germline values: CDR1 LNHDA, CDR2 SQIVND (reference sequence). This CDR3 comprises 17 residues. The CDR3 reads CASSIDRSGRANYEQYF. CDR3 in DNA: TGTGCCAGTAGTATAGATCGGAGTGGGAGGGCCAACTACGAGCAGTACTTC.